The T cell receptor (beta chain) described here comes from a study of blood T cell repertoires in COVID-19. This CDR3 comprises 15 residues. Germline loops: CDR1 LGHNA, CDR2 YNFKEQ. With 0 bases removed from V and 1 base from J, the gap between germline ends came to 10 bases. Authors' processing steps: Reference gene primer amplification yielded estimated nucleated cell counts. The method was immunoSEQ multiplex PCR; TCRdb's version includes in-frame clones alone and lacks a portion of them. V and J calls and clone size are given by that table; D and trimming were obtained from the DNA. Seen here are around 190,000 clones, about 82% observed once, and the top ten hold roughly 6.8%.

The source of this sequence is a man aged 70-80 years with active or convalescent COVID-19. This sequence joins TRBV4-2 and TRBJ2-7; perhaps TRBD2 as D (7 bases). The sequencing input was peripheral blood. As DNA, the CDR3 is TGTGCCAGCAGCCAAGAAAGGGGGGGGTCCTACGAGCAGTACTTC. It translates to CASSQERGGSYEQYF.